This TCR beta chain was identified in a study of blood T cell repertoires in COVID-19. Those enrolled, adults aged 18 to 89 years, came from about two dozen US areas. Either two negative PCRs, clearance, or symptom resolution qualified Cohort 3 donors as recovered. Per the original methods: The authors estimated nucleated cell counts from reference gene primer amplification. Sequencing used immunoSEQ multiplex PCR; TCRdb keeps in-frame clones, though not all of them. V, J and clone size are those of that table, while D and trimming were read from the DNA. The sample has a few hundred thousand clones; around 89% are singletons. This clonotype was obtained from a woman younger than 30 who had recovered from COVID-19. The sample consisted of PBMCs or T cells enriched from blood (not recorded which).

The CDR3 sequence is CASSQSDGTGALGYTF. CDR3 nucleotides: TGTGCCAGCAGCCAAAGTGACGGGACAGGGGCACTTGGCTACACCTTC. The V and J genes are TRBV11-2 and TRBJ1-2, with 10 bases lining up with TRBD1. Germline V gene data show CDR1 as SGHAT and CDR2 as FQNNGV. CDR3 length equals 16 residues. Germline trimming cut 5 bases from V and 7 bases from J; bases unmatched to any gene: 13.